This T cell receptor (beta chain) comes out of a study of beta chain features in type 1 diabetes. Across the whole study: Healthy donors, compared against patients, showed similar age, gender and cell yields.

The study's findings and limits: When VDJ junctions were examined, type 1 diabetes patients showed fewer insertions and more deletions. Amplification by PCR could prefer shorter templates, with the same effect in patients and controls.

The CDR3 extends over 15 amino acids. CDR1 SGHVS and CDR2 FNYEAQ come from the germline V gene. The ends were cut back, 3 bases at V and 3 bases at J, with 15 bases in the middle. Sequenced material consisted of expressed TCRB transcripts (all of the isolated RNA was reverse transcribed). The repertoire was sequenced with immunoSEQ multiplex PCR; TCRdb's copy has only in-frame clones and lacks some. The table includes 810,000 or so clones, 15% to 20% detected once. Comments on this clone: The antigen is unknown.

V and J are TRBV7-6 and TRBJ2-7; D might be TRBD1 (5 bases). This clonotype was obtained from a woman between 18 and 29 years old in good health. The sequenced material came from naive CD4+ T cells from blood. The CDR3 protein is CASSFGQGIFYEQYF. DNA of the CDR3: TGTGCCAGCAGCTTCGGCCAGGGAATCTTCTACGAGCAGTACTTC.